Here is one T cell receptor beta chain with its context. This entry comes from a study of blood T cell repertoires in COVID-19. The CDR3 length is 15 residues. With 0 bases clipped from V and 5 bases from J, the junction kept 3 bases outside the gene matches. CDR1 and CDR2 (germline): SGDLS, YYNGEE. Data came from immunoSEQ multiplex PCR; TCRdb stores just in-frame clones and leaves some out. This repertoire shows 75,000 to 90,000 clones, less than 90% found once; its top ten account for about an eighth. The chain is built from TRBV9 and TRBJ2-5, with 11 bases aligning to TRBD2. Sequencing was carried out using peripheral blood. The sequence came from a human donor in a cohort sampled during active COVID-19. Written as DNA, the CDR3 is TGTGCCAGCAGCGTAGTTGGGACTAGCGGTGAGACCCAGTACTTC. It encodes CASSVVGTSGETQYF.